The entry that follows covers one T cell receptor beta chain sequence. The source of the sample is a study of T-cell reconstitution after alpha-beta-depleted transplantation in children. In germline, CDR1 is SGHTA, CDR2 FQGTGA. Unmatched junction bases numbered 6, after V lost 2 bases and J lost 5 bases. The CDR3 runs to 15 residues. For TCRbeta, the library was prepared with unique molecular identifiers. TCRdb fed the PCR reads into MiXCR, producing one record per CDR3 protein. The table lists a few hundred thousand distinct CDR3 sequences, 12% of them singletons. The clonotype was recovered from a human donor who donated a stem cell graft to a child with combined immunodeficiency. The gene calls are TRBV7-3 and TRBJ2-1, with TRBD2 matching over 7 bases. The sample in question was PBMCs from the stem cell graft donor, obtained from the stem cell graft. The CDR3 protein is CASSLYGLDNNEQFF. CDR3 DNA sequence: TGTGCCAGCAGCTTATACGGACTAGACAACAATGAGCAGTTCTTC. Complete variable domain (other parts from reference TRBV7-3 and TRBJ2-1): GAGVSQTPSNKVTEKGKYVELRCDPISGHTALYWYRQSLGQGPEFLIYFQGTGAADDSGLPNDRFFAVRPEGSVSTLKIQRTERGDSAVYLCASSLYGLDNNEQFFGPGTRLTVL.